This is a list of T cell receptor beta chains from one sample in a study of T cell responses to AZD1222 COVID-19 vaccine. TCRdb's table, derived via immunoSEQ multiplex PCR, lists solely in-frame clones and lacks some. The sample holds 55,000 to 65,000 clones, around 80% seen once. The sample here was peripheral blood, taken 28 days after the second AZD1222 dose. All receptors derive from an adult who received the AZD1222 COVID-19 vaccine. Both conserved end residues are part of each CDR3. A D gene is named only where the DNA matches it firmly. Size is stated for part of the rows, as once, few or many counts, or as a class when the clone is expanded.

j_call v_call d_call clone_size cdr3_aa cdr3_nt
TRBJ1-6 TRBV9 TRBD1 - CASSGGQVYSPLHF TGTGCCAGCAGCGGGGGACAGGTGTATTCACCCCTCCACTTT
TRBJ1-4 TRBV4-3 - once CASSQGGRGEKLFF TGCGCCAGCAGCCAAGGGGGTCGAGGTGAAAAACTGTTTTTT
TRBJ2-2 TRBV10-3 TRBD2 - CAISESFGTSAGELFF TGTGCCATCAGTGAGTCGTTTGGGACTAGCGCCGGGGAGCTGTTTTTT
TRBJ1-2 TRBV6-5 - - CASRRRGLNYGYTF TGTGCCAGCAGGCGACGGGGTTTAAACTATGGCTACACCTTC
TRBJ2-5 TRBV15 - - CATSSREVRETQYF TGTGCCACCAGCAGCCGAGAGGTGCGGGAGACCCAGTACTTC
TRBJ1-2 TRBV10-3 - - CAISEFQANYGYTF TGTGCCATCAGTGAGTTCCAAGCTAACTATGGCTACACCTTC
TRBJ1-6 TRBV5-4 - - CASSLGVATERSPLHF TGTGCCAGCAGCTTGGGGGTGGCGACAGAACGGTCACCCCTCCACTTT
TRBJ2-3 TRBV14 - - CASSQAVQGSQYF TGTGCCAGCAGCCAAGCGGTTCAGGGGTCGCAGTATTTT
TRBJ2-7 TRBV24-1 - - CATRGASFSYEQYF TGTGCCACACGGGGGGCTAGCTTCTCCTACGAGCAGTACTTC
TRBJ2-1 TRBV27 TRBD1 few CASSTTRQGLYNEQFF TGTGCCAGCAGTACCACACGACAGGGGCTGTACAATGAGCAGTTCTTC
TRBJ2-4 TRBV19 - - CASSMYEGQNIQYF TGTGCCAGTAGTATGTATGAGGGTCAAAACATTCAGTACTTC
TRBJ2-2 TRBV11-3 - - CASSYGRTNTGELFF TGTGCCAGCAGCTATGGACGCACGAACACCGGGGAGCTGTTTTTT
TRBJ2-3 TRBV5-1 TRBD2 - CASSLGGFRQSTDTQYF TGCGCCAGCAGTTTGGGGGGGTTTCGACAATCAACAGATACGCAGTATTTT
TRBJ2-7 TRBV6-5 - - CASSREWAYEQYF TGTGCCAGCAGCCGTGAATGGGCCTACGAGCAGTACTTC
TRBJ1-1 TRBV7-6 - - CASSLGQGGLGEAFF TGTGCCAGCAGCTTGGGACAAGGCGGGTTGGGGGAAGCTTTCTTT
TRBJ1-2 TRBV13 - medium-sized CASSYSDRYSYGYTF TGTGCCAGCAGCTACTCCGACAGGTATTCCTATGGCTACACCTTC
TRBJ2-1 TRBV20-1 - - CSASLTWRVGEQFF TGCAGTGCTAGTCTGACCTGGCGAGTGGGAGAGCAGTTCTTC
TRBJ2-2 TRBV19 - few CASRPLASGELFF TGTGCCAGTAGGCCCCTAGCGTCCGGGGAGCTGTTTTTT
TRBJ1-4 TRBV6-1 TRBD1 - CASSDPDRGWTNEKLFF TGTGCCAGCAGTGATCCGGACAGGGGGTGGACTAATGAAAAACTGTTTTTT
TRBJ1-2 TRBV13 - - CASSFSLRGSHGYTF TGTGCCAGCAGCTTCAGCCTTCGGGGGTCCCATGGCTACACCTTC
TRBJ1-1 TRBV27 TRBD1 - CASSTGQRNTEAFF TGTGCCAGCAGTACGGGACAGAGGAACACTGAAGCTTTCTTT
TRBJ1-1 TRBV4-1 TRBD1 - CASSQDGRGEGEAFF TGCGCCAGCAGCCAAGATGGCAGGGGGGAAGGTGAAGCTTTCTTT
TRBJ2-1 TRBV4-2 - - CASSQFSSSYNEQFF TGTGCCAGCAGCCAATTCTCGAGCTCCTACAATGAGCAGTTCTTC
TRBJ1-1 TRBV6-5 - - CASSYRSGTEAFF TGTGCCAGCAGTTACAGGTCGGGCACTGAAGCTTTCTTT
TRBJ1-4 TRBV6-6 TRBD1 few CASRGTGWEKLFF TGTGCCAGCAGGGGGACAGGGTGGGAAAAACTGTTTTTT
TRBJ1-2 TRBV29-1 - medium-sized CSVEDLKHTF TGCAGCGTTGAAGATCTTAAACACACCTTC
TRBJ2-2 TRBV4-3 TRBD1 - CASSRATGDHGELFF TGCGCCAGCAGCCGAGCGACAGGGGATCACGGGGAGCTGTTTTTT
TRBJ1-2 TRBV7-6 - - CASSPRISFF TGTGCCAGCAGCCCCCGGATATCTTTCTTC
TRBJ2-1 TRBV9 - - CASSVELGNEQFF TGTGCCAGCAGCGTAGAGCTAGGAAATGAGCAGTTCTTC
TRBJ1-3 TRBV28 - - CASSLEGVENTIYF TGTGCCAGCAGTTTGGAAGGGGTGGAAAACACCATATATTTT
TRBJ1-1 TRBV6-6 - - CASSSTPEAFF TGTGCCAGCAGTTCGACTCCTGAAGCTTTCTTT
TRBJ1-3 TRBV5-1 - - CASSSTGSGNTIYF TGCGCCAGCAGCTCCACAGGGTCTGGAAACACCATATATTTT
TRBJ2-1 TRBV24-1 TRBD1 few CATSDPGLTGGGFDEQFF TGTGCCACCAGTGATCCCGGTCTGACAGGGGGCGGATTCGATGAGCAGTTCTTC
TRBJ1-4 TRBV29-1 - - CSVGLGANEKLFF TGCAGCGTTGGACTCGGAGCTAATGAAAAACTGTTTTTT
TRBJ1-6 TRBV19 - - CASRTRMTNSPLHF TGTGCCAGTAGGACTAGGATGACTAATTCACCCCTCCACTTT
TRBJ2-3 TRBV15 TRBD1 - CATETGGAPDTQYF TGTGCCACCGAAACAGGGGGCGCACCAGATACGCAGTATTTT
TRBJ2-7 TRBV6-5 - - CASSYGGTYEQYF TGTGCCAGCAGTTACGGAGGGACGTACGAGCAGTACTTC
TRBJ1-5 TRBV3-1/TRBV3-2 - - CARGQSRNQPQHF TGTGCCAGGGGGCAGTCCCGCAATCAGCCCCAGCATTTT
TRBJ1-2 TRBV28 - - CASSSTSLYTF TGTGCCAGCAGTTCAACCAGCCTTTACACCTTC
TRBJ1-5 TRBV7-2 TRBD1 - CASSSSGTGYQPQHF TGTGCCAGCAGCTCCTCCGGGACAGGGTATCAGCCCCAGCATTTT
TRBJ2-1 TRBV11-3 - - CASSLQGYNEQFF TGTGCCAGCAGCTTACAGGGTTACAATGAGCAGTTCTTC
TRBJ2-3 TRBV10-2 TRBD2 - CATQSGGADTQYF TGCGCCACTCAAAGCGGGGGGGCCGATACGCAGTATTTT
TRBJ2-1 TRBV6-5 - - CASIGVRNEQFF TGTGCCAGCATAGGAGTGCGGAATGAGCAGTTCTTC
TRBJ1-4 TRBV6-5 - - CASRKGTTNEKLFF TGTGCCAGCAGAAAGGGTACAACTAATGAAAAACTGTTTTTT
TRBJ2-2 TRBV5-1 TRBD1 once CASKPGTVNTGELFF TGCGCCAGCAAGCCCGGGACAGTGAACACCGGGGAGCTGTTTTTT
TRBJ2-2 TRBV18 - few CASSPRVVSTGELFF TGTGCCAGCTCACCACGCGTCGTTTCCACCGGGGAGCTGTTTTTT
TRBJ2-1 TRBV6-5 TRBD2 - CASRRTSGAYNEQFF TGTGCCAGCAGGCGAACTAGCGGGGCCTACAATGAGCAGTTCTTC
TRBJ2-7 TRBV18 - - CASSPPGASWEQYF TGTGCCAGCTCACCACCAGGGGCCTCGTGGGAGCAGTACTTC
TRBJ2-7 TRBV5-6 TRBD1 few CASSLQGPRISYEQYF TGTGCCAGCAGCTTACAGGGGCCAAGGATCTCCTACGAGCAGTACTTC